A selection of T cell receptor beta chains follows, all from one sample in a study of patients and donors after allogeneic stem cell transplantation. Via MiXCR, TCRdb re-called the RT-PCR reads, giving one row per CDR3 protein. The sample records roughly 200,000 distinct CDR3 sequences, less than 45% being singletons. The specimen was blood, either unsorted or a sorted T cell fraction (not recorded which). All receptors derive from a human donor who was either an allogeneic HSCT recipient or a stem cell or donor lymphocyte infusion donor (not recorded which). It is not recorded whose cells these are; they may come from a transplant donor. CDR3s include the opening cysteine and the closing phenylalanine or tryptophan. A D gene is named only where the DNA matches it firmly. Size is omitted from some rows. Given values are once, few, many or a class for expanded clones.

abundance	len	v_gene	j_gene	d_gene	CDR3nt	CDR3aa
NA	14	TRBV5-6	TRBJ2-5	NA	TGTGCCAGCAGCTTTGGGGACACCCCCAGGACCCAGTACTTC	CASSFGDTPRTQYF
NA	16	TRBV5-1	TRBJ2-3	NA	TGCGCCAGCAGCCTTCAAGGGAGGCCCCGCACAGATACGCAGTATTTT	CASSLQGRPRTDTQYF
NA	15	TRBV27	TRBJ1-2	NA	TGTACCAGCAGTTTATCGTATGGGGACGGCTATGGCTACACCTTC	CTSSLSYGDGYGYTF
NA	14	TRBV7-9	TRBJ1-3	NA	TGTGCCAGCAGCTTAACTACCTCTGGAAACACCATATATTTT	CASSLTTSGNTIYF
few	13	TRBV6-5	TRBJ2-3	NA	TGTGCCAGCAGTTACACTAACACAGATACGCAGTATTTT	CASSYTNTDTQYF
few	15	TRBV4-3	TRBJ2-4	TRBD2	TGCGCCAGCAGCCGGGGACTAGCGGGACCGAACATTCAGTACTTC	CASSRGLAGPNIQYF
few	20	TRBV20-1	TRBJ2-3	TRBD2	TGCAGTGCCCCAGGGGTCTCCATACCCGGGACTAGCGATCCGCCAGATACGCAGTATTTT	CSAPGVSIPGTSDPPDTQYF
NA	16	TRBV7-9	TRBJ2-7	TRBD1	TGTGCCAGCAGTCTCACTACAGGGGGCCTAGCCTACGAGCAGTACTTC	CASSLTTGGLAYEQYF
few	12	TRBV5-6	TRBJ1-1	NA	TGTGCCAGCAGCTTGATGGCCTCAGAAGCTTTCTTT	CASSLMASEAFF
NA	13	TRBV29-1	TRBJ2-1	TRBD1	TGCAGCGTTGGGGACAGCCACTACAATGAGCAGTTCTTC	CSVGDSHYNEQFF
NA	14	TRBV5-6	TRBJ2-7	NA	TGTGCCAGCAGCCCCTACTTATTAGGCTACGAGCAGTACTTC	CASSPYLLGYEQYF
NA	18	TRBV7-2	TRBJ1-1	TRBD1	TGTGCCAGCAGCTTCCCGACAGGGGGGATAGTAATGAACACTGAAGCTTTCTTT	CASSFPTGGIVMNTEAFF
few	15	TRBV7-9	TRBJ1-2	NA	TGTGCCAGCAGCTTAGACCGGCTTTTGGAGTATGGCTACACCTTC	CASSLDRLLEYGYTF
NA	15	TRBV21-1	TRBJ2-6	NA	TGTGCCAGCAGCAAAGGACCCTCTGGGGCCAACGTCCTGACTTTC	CASSKGPSGANVLTF
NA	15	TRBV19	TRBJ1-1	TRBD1	TGTGCCAGTAGTATTCCCATCGGGACAGTGACTGAAGCTTTCTTT	CASSIPIGTVTEAFF
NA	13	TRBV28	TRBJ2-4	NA	TGTGCCAGCAGTTTAGCCAGAGAAAACATTCAGTACTTC	CASSLARENIQYF
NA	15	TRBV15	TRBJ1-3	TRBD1	TGTGCCACCAGCAGACAGGGGGAAGGTGGAAACACCATATATTTT	CATSRQGEGGNTIYF
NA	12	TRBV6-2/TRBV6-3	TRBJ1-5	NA	TGTGCCAGCAGTTACTTGGTCCAGCCCCAGCATTTT	CASSYLVQPQHF
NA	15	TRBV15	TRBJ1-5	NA	TGTGCCACCAGCAGAGATCCGAGCGGGGGTCAGCCCCAGCATTTT	CATSRDPSGGQPQHF
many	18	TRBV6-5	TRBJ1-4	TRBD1	TGTGCCAGCAGTTACTCGGGACAGCAGAGTGCAACTAATGAAAAACTGTTTTTT	CASSYSGQQSATNEKLFF
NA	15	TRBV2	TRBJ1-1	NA	TGTGCCAGCAGTGAACTAGACAGCCGTATCACTGAAGCTTTCTTT	CASSELDSRITEAFF
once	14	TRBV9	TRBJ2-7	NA	TGTGCCAGCAGCGCCGAGGGGACTTCCTACGAGCAGTACTTC	CASSAEGTSYEQYF
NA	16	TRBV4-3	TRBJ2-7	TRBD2	TGCGCCAGCAGCCAAGATCCCGGACTAGCGCCCTACGAGCAGTACTTC	CASSQDPGLAPYEQYF
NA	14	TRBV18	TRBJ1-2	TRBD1	TGTGCCAGCTCACCCTCGACAGGGGATATTGGCTACACCTTC	CASSPSTGDIGYTF
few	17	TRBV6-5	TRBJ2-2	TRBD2	TGTGCCAGCAGTTACGGCCTAGCGGGAGTGGGTCCCGGGGAGCTGTTTTTT	CASSYGLAGVGPGELFF
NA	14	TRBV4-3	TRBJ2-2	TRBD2	TGCGCCAGCAGCCGTCAGCGGGAGGACGGGGAGCTGTTTTTT	CASSRQREDGELFF
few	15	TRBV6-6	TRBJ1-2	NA	TGTGCCAGCAGTTCTCGGACCCTAGCTAACTATGGCTACACCTTC	CASSSRTLANYGYTF
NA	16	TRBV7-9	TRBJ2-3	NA	TGTGCCAGCAGCTTAGCGCCGGGGCCGAGCACAGATACGCAGTATTTT	CASSLAPGPSTDTQYF
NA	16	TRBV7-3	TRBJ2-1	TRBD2	TGTGCCAGCAGCTTATCGGGAGGGAGCTCCTACAATGAGCAGTTCTTC	CASSLSGGSSYNEQFF
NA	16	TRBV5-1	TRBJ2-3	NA	TGCGCCAGCAGCTTGGATGCGGGAACGGGCGCAGATACGCAGTATTTT	CASSLDAGTGADTQYF
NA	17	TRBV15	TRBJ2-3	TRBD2	TGTGTCACCAGCAGAGCTAGCGGGAGGGCCCCTGAAGATACGCAGTATTTT	CVTSRASGRAPEDTQYF
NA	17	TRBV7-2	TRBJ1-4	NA	TGTGCCAGCAGCTTAGATCGGGGGCCTACCGGTATTGAAAAACTGTTTTTT	CASSLDRGPTGIEKLFF
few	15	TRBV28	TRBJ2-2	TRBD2	TGTGCCAGCAGTTTCGCGGGAGGCTACACCGGGGAGCTGTTTTTT	CASSFAGGYTGELFF
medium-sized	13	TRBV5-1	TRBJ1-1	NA	TGCGCCAGCAGACCAGACAGGAACACTGAAGCTTTCTTT	CASRPDRNTEAFF
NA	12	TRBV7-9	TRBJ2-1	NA	TGTGCCAGCAGCTTAAGGAGGACTGAGCAGTTCTTC	CASSLRRTEQFF
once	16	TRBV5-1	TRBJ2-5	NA	TGCGCCAGCAGCCTTCGGACGGGACCAATCGGAGAGACCCAGTACTTC	CASSLRTGPIGETQYF
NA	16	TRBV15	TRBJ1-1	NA	TGTGCCACCAGCGGCAGGACAGCCACCCCGAACACTGAAGCTTTCTTT	CATSGRTATPNTEAFF
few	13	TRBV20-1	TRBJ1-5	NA	TGCAGTGCTAGAGATCCGGGTGGACAGCCCCAGCATTTT	CSARDPGGQPQHF
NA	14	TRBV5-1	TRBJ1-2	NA	TGCGCCAGCAGCTCAGGACAGCCTAACTATGGCTACACCTTC	CASSSGQPNYGYTF
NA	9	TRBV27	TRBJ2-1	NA	TGTGCCAGCACGAATGAGCAGTTCTTC	CASTNEQFF
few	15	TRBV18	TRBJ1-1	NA	TGTGCCAGCTCACCACTGGAGGGGATGAACACTGAAGCTTTCTTT	CASSPLEGMNTEAFF
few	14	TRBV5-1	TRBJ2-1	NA	TGCGCCAGCAGCCCGGAGGGAGGTTACAATGAGCAGTTCTTC	CASSPEGGYNEQFF
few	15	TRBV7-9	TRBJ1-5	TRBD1	TGTGCCAGCAGCTTATCTCAGGGGGGGCATCAGCCCCAGCATTTT	CASSLSQGGHQPQHF
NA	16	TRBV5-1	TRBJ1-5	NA	TGCGCCAGCAGCTTCGGGGCAGGGCTCACCAATCAGCCCCAGCATTTT	CASSFGAGLTNQPQHF
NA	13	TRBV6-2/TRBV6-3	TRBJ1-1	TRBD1	TGTGCCAGCAGTGTCAGGGGGGACACTGAAGCTTTCTTT	CASSVRGDTEAFF
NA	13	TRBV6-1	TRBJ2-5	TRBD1	TGTGCCAGCAGGGACAGGTACCAAGAGACCCAGTACTTC	CASRDRYQETQYF
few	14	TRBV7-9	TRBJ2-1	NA	TGTGCCAGCAGCGATTCCTTACTGTACAATGAGCAGTTCTTC	CASSDSLLYNEQFF
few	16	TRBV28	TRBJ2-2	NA	TGTGCCAGCAGTCAAGACAGCAAAGCGAACACCGGGGAGCTGTTTTTT	CASSQDSKANTGELFF
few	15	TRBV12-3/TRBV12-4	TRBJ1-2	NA	TGTGCCAGCAGTTTTACGTGGGGGACTAACTATGGCTACACCTTC	CASSFTWGTNYGYTF
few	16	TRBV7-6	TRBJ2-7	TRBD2	TGTGCCAGCAGCCGACTAGCGGGAAATACCAACTACGAGCAGTACTTC	CASSRLAGNTNYEQYF
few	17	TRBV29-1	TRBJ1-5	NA	TGCAGCGTTGAAGATAGCAGGACCGCATATAGCAATCAGCCCCAGCATTTT	CSVEDSRTAYSNQPQHF
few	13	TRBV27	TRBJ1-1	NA	TGTGCCAGCAGTTTAGCCTCCCTATCCGAGACTTTCTTT	CASSLASLSETFF
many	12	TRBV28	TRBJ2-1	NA	TGTGCCAGCAGTTCCGAGATATTTGAGCAGTTCTTC	CASSSEIFEQFF
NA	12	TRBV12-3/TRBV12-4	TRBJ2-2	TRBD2	TGTGCCAAGACTAGCGACACCGGGGAGCTGTTTTTT	CAKTSDTGELFF
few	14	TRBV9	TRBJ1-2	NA	TGTGCCAGCAGCGTAGCCAGGGACGGGGATGGCTACACCTTC	CASSVARDGDGYTF
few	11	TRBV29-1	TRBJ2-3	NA	TGCAGCGTTCCTTACACAGATACGCAGTATTTT	CSVPYTDTQYF
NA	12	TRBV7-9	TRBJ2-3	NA	TGTGCCAGCAGCTTTCCCGCAGATACGCAGTATTTT	CASSFPADTQYF
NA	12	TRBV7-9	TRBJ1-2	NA	TGTGCCAGCAGCCCTCGGATTGATGGCTACACCTTC	CASSPRIDGYTF
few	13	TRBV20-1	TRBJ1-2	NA	TGCAGTGCCCTGGGACATGCCGAGGGTGGCTACACCTTC	CSALGHAEGGYTF